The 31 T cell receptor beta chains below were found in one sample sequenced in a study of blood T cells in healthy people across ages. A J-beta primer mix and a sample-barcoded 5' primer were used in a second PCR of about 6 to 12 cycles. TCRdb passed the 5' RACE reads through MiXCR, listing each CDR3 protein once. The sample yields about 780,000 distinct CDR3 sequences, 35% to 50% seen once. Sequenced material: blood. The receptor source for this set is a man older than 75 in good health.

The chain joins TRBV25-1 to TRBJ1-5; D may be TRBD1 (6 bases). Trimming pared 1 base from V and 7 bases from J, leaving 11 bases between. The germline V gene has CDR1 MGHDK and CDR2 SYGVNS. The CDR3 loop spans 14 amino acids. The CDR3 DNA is TGTGCCAGCAGTGAATCAGGGGACGGGCAGCCCCAGCATTTT. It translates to CASSESGDGQPQHF.

CDR3 DNA: TGTGCCATCAGAACCGGGACAGAGTTCTACGAGCAGTACTTC. It codes for CAIRTGTEFYEQYF. The J gene is TRBJ2-7, the V gene TRBV10-3; 7 positions agree with TRBD1. CDR1 is ENHRY, CDR2 SYGVKD, per germline. This CDR3 has 14 amino acids. J was trimmed by 3 bases and V by 6 bases; bases with no gene match: 8.

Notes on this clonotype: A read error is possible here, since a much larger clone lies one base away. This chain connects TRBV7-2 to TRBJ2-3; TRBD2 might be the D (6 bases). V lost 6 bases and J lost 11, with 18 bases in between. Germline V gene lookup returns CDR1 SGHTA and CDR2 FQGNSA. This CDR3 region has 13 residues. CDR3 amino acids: CTSRPRRGARQYF. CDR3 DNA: TGTACCAGCAGACCCAGGCGGGGAGCAAGGCAGTATTTT. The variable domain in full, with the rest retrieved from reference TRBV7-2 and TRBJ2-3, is GAGVSQSPSNKVTEKGKDVELRCDPISGHTALYWYRQSLGQGLEFLIYFQGNSAPDKSGLPSDRFSAERTGGSVSTLTIQRTQQEDSAVYLCTSRPRRGARQYFGPGTRLTVL.

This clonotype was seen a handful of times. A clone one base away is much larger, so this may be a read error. As DNA, the CDR3 is TGTGCCAGCAGCCAAGCTCAGGGACTAGTGCAAGAGACCCAGTACTTC. Protein: CASSQAQGLVQETQYF. V gene TRBV4-2 combines with J gene TRBJ2-5, with 8 bases identical to TRBD2. CDR1 LGHNA and CDR2 YNFKEQ come from the germline V gene. CDR3 length equals 16 residues. Trimming removed 1 base from V and 2 bases from J; junction bases left unmatched: 6.

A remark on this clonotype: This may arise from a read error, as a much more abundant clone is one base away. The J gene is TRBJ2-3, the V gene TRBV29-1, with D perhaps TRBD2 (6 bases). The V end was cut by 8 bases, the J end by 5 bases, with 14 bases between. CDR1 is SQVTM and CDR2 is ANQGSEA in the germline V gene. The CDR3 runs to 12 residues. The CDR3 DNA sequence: TGCAGCATTATCCAGGGAGGAGATACGCAGTATTTT. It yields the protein CSIIQGGDTQYF.

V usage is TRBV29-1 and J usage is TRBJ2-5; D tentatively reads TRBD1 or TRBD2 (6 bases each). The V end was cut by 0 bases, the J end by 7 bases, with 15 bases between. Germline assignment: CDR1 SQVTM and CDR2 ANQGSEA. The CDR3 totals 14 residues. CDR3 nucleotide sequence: TGCAGCGTTGAAGACCCGGTGAAGGGGGGGACCCAGTACTTC. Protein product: CSVEDPVKGGTQYF.

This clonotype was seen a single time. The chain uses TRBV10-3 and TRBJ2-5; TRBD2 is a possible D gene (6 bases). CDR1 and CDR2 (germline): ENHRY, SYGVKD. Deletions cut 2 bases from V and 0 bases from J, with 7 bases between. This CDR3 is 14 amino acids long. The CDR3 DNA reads TGTGCCATCAGTGAGGGGGGGTACCAAGAGACCCAGTACTTC. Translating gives CAISEGGYQETQYF.

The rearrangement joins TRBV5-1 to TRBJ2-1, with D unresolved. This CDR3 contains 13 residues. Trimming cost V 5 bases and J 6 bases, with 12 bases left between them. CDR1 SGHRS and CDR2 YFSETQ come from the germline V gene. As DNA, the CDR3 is TGCGCCAGCAGTACCGACACTTCCAATGAGCAGTTCTTC. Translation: CASSTDTSNEQFF.

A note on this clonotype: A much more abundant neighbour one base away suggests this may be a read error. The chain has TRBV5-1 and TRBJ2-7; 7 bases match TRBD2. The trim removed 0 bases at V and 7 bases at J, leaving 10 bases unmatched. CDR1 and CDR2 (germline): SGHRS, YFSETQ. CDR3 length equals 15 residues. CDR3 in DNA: TGCGCCAGCAGCTTGGAGGCTAGCGGAAACAATGAGCAGTACTTC. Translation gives CASSLEASGNNEQYF.

The CDR3 region is CASSGQGCKGTYEQYF. DNA for the CDR3: TGTGCCAGCAGCGGCCAGGGGTGTAAGGGAACCTACGAGCAGTACTTC. The chain couples TRBV21-1 to TRBJ2-5; the D segment call TRBD1 is taken from the table without a DNA check. The J call is doubtful: the DNA matches TRBJ2-7 better. TRBV21-1 is noted as a pseudogene. This CDR3 comprises 16 residues.

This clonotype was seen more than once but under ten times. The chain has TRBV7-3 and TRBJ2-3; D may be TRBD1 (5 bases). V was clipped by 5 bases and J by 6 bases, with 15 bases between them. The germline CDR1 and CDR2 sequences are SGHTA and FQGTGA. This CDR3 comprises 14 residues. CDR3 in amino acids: CASSPTASSDTQYF. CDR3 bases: TGTGCCAGCAGCCCGACAGCCAGCAGCGATACGCAGTATTTT. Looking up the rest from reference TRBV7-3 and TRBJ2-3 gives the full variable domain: GAGVSQTPSNKVTEKGKYVELRCDPISGHTALYWYRQSLGQGPEFLIYFQGTGAADDSGLPNDRFFAVRPEGSVSTLKIQRTERGDSAVYLCASSPTASSDTQYFGPGTRLTVL.

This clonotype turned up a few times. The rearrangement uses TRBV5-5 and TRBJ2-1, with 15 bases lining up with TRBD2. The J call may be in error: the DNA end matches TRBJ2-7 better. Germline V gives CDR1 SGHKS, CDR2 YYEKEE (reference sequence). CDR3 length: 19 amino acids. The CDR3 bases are TGTGCCAGCAGCGGGGGACTAGCGGGAGGCAAGAGCTCCTACAATGAGCAGTACTTC. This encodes CASSGGLAGGKSSYNEQYF.

As DNA, the CDR3 is TGCAGCGTCAAGCTTCTAGCTGTAGAGACCCAGTACTTC. Its translation is CSVKLLAVETQYF. V and J are TRBV29-1 and TRBJ2-5; D is perhaps TRBD2 (5 bases). Trimming took off 6 bases at V and 4 bases at J, with 15 bases between the two ends. Germline values: CDR1 SQVTM, CDR2 ANQGSEA. The CDR3 contains 13 residues.

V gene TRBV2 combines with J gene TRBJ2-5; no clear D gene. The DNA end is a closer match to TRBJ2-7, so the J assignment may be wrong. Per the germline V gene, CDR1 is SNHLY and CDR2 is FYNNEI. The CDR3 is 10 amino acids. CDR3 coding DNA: TGTGCCAGCAAGGATTACGAGCAGTACTTC. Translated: CASKDYEQYF.

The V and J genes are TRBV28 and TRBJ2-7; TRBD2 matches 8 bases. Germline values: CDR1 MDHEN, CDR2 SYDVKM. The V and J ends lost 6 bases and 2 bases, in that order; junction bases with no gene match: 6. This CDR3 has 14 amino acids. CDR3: CASRTLAAPYEQYF. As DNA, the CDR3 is TGTGCCAGCAGGACACTAGCGGCACCCTACGAGCAGTACTTC.

CDR3 coding DNA: TGTGCCAGCAACCGGACTAGCGGGAGTAATGTGCGTGAGCAGTACTTC. Encoded protein: CASNRTSGSNVREQYF. V is TRBV21-1 and J is TRBJ2-7; the table's D call, TRBD2, was not checked against the DNA. TRBV21-1 is classified as a pseudogene. This CDR3 contains 16 residues.

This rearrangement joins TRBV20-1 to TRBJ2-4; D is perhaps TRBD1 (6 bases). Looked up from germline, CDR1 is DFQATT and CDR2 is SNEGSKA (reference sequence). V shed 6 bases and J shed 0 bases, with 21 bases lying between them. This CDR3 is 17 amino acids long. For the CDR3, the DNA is TGCAGTGCGATAGAGACAGGCCACCTACTAGCCAAAAACATTCAGTACTTC. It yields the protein CSAIETGHLLAKNIQYF.

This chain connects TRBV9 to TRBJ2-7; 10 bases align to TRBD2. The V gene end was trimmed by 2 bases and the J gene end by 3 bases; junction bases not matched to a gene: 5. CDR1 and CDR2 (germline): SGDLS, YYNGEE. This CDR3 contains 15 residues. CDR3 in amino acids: CASSVQAGGDYEQYF. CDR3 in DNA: TGTGCCAGCAGCGTTCAAGCGGGAGGGGACTACGAGCAGTACTTC. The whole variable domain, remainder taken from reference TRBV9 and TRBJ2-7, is DSGVTQTPKHLITATGQRVTLRCSPRSGDLSVYWYQQSLDQGLQFLIQYYNGEERAKGNILERFSAQQFPDLHSELNLSSLELGDSALYFCASSVQAGGDYEQYFGPGTRLTVT.

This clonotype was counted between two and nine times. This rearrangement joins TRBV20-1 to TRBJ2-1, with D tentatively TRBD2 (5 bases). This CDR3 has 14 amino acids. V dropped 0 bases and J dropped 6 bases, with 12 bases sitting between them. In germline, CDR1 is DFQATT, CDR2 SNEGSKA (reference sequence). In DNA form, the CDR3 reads TGCAGTGCTAGAGATGGAGAGGGTCTCAATGAGCAGTTCTTC. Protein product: CSARDGEGLNEQFF.

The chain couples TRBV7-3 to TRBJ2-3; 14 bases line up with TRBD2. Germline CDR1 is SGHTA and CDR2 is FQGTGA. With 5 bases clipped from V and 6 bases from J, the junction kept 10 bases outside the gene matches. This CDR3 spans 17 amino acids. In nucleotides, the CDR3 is TGTGCCAGCAGCCCCCAGGGACTAGCGGGAGAGGGCGATACGCAGTATTTT. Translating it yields CASSPQGLAGEGDTQYF.

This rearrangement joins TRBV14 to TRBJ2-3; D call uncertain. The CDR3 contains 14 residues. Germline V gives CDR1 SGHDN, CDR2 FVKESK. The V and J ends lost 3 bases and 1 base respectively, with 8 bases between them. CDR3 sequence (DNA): TGTGCCAGCAGCCAGGACCCACGCACAGATACGCAGTATTTT. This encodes CASSQDPRTDTQYF.

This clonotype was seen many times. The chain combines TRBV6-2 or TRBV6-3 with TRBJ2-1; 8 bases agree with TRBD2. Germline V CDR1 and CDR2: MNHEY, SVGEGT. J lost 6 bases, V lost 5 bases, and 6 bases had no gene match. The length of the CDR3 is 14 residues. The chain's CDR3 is CASSQPGTSNEQFF. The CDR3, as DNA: TGTGCCAGCAGTCAGCCCGGGACTAGCAATGAGCAGTTCTTC.

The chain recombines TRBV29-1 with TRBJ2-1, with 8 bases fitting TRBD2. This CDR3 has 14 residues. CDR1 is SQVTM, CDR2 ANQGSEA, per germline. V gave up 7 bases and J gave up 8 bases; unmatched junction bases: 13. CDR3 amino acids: CSASWTSFNDEQFF. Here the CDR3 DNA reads TGCAGCGCCTCCTGGACTAGCTTCAACGATGAGCAGTTCTTC.

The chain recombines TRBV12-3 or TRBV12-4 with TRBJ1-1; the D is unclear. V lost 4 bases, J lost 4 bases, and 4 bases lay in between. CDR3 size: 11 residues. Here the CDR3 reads CASSWSTEAFF. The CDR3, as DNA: TGTGCCAGCAGTTGGTCCACTGAAGCTTTCTTT.

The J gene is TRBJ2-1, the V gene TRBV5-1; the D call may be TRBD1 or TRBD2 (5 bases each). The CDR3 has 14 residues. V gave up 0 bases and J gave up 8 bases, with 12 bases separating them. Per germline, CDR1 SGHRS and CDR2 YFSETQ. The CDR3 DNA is TGCGCCAGCAGCTTGGCCAGCAGGGACCATGAGCAGTTCTTC. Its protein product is CASSLASRDHEQFF.

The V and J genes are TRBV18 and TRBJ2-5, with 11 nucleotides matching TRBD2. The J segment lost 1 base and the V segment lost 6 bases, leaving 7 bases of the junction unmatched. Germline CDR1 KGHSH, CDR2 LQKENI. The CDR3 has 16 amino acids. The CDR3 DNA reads TGTGCCAGCTCCCCGGGACTAGCGGTCCCCCAAGAGACCCAGTACTTC. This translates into CASSPGLAVPQETQYF. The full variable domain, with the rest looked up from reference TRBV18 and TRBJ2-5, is NAGVMQNPRHLVRRRGQEARLRCSPMKGHSHVYWYRQLPEEGLKFMVYLQKENIIDESGMPKERFSAEFPKEGPSILRIQQVVRGDSAAYFCASSPGLAVPQETQYFGPGTRLLVL.

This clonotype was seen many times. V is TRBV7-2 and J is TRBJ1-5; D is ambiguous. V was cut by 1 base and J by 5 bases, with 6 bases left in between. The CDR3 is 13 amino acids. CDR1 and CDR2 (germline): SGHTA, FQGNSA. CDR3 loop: CASSLVRDQPQHF. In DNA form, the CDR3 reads TGTGCCAGCAGCTTAGTACGGGATCAGCCCCAGCATTTT.

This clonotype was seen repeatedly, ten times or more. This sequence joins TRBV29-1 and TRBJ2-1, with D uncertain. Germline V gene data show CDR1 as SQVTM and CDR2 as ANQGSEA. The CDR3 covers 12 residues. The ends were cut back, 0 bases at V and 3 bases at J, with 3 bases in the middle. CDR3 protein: CSVEDNYNEQFF. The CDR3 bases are TGCAGCGTTGAAGACAACTACAATGAGCAGTTCTTC.

Written as DNA, the CDR3 is TGCAGTGCCCACCCTCTGGGGAGCTCCTACGAGCAGTACTTC. This sequence encodes CSAHPLGSSYEQYF. The chain carries TRBV20-1 and TRBJ2-7; tentative D call: TRBD2 (5 bases). The CDR3 runs 14 residues. With 6 bases removed from V and 0 bases from J, the gap between germline ends came to 15 bases. Germline V gives CDR1 DFQATT, CDR2 SNEGSKA (reference sequence).

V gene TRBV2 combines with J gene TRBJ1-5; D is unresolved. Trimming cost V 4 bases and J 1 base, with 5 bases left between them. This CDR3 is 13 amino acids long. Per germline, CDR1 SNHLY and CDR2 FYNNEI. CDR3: CASSARSNQPQHF. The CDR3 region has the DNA TGTGCCAGCAGTGCGAGGAGCAATCAGCCCCAGCATTTT.

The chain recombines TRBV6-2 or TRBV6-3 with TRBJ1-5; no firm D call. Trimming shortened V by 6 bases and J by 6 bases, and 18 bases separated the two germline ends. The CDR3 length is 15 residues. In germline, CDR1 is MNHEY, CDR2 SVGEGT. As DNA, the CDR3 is TGTGCCAGCAGCTCGGACGGGCCCAGCGGTCAGCCCCAGCATTTT. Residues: CASSSDGPSGQPQHF.